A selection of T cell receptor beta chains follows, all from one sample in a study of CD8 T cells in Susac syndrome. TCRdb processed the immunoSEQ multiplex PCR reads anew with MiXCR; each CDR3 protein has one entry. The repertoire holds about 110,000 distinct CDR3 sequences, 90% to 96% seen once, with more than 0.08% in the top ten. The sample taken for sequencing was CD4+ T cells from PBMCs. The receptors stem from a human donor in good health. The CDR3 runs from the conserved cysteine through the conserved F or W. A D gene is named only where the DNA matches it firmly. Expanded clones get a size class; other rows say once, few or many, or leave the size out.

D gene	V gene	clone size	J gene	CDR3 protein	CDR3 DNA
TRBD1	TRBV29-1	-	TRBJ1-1	CSVEGTGQRVTEAFF	TGCAGCGTTGAAGGGACGGGACAGCGGGTTACTGAAGCTTTCTTT
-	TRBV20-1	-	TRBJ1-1	CSALKPMNTEAFF	TGCAGTGCCCTTAAGCCCATGAACACTGAAGCTTTCTTT
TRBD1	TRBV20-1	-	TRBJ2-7	CSATEPGQALRGYF	TGCAGTGCTACGGAACCCGGACAGGCCCTCCGGGGGTACTTC
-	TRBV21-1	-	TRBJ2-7	CASSKFTLEYF	TGTGCCAGCAGCAAATTCACTTTAGAGTACTTC
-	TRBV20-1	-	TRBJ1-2	CSAPTGGGTDGYTF	TGCAGTGCTCCAACCGGGGGAGGAACTGATGGCTACACCTTC
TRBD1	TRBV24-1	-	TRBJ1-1	CATSDSGTENTEAFF	TGTGCCACCAGTGATTCCGGGACAGAGAACACTGAAGCTTTCTTT
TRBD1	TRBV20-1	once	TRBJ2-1	CSARFGTGAYNEQFF	TGCAGTGCTAGATTTGGAACAGGGGCCTACAATGAGCAGTTCTTC
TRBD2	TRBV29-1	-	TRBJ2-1	CSVGPTSGRTREQFF	TGCAGCGTTGGACCGACTAGCGGGCGTACAAGGGAGCAGTTCTTC
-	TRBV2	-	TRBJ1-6	CASRQGARGSPLHF	TGTGCCAGCAGGCAGGGCGCAAGGGGTTCACCCCTCCACTTT
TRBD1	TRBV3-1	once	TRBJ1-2	CASSQGKGGNYGYTF	TGTGCCAGCAGCCAAGGGAAAGGGGGCAACTATGGCTACACCTTC
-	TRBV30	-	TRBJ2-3	CAWGEGSGTNTQYF	TGTGCCTGGGGGGAAGGTTCGGGGACGAATACGCAGTATTTT
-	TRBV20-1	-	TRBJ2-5	CSASFGGETQYF	TGCAGTGCTAGTTTCGGGGGCGAGACCCAGTACTTC
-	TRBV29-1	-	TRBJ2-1	CSVCRSSYNEQFF	TGCAGCGTTTGTCGGAGCTCCTACAATGAGCAGTTCTTC
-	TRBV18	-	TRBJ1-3	CASSLRTTGSSGNTIYF	TGTGCCAGCTCACTCCGGACGACTGGAAGCTCTGGAAACACCATATATTTT
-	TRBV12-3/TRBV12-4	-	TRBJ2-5	CASRKTAPGKTQYF	TGTGCCAGCAGAAAGACAGCTCCGGGAAAGACCCAGTACTTC
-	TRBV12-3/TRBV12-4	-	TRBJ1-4	CASSFGRGSEKLFF	TGTGCCAGCAGTTTCGGCAGGGGCAGCGAAAAACTGTTTTTT
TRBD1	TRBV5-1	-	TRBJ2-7	CASSLAGQRNEQYF	TGCGCCAGCAGCTTGGCGGGACAGAGAAACGAGCAGTACTTC
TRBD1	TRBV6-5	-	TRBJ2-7	CASSQSGTASEQYF	TGTGCCAGCAGCCAATCCGGGACAGCCTCCGAGCAGTACTTC
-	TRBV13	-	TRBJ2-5	CASSLSGETQYF	TGTGCCAGCAGCTTATCCGGAGAGACCCAGTACTTC
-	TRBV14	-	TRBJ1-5	CASSQGGEEGNQPQHF	TGTGCCAGCAGCCAAGGAGGGGAGGAAGGCAATCAGCCCCAGCATTTT
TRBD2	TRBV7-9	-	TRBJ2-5	CASSRGGRLQETQYF	TGTGCCAGCAGTCGCGGGGGACGCCTCCAAGAGACCCAGTACTTC
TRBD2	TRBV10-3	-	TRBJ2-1	CAIRPGLVGNEQFF	TGTGCCATCAGACCGGGACTAGTCGGGAATGAGCAGTTCTTC
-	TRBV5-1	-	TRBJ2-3	CASSQVAGPADTQYF	TGCGCCAGCAGCCAGGTAGCAGGACCAGCAGATACGCAGTATTTT
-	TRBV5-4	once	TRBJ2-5	CASSRTGYQETQYF	TGTGCCAGCAGCCGGACGGGTTACCAAGAGACCCAGTACTTC